The rows below give T cell receptor beta chains drawn from one sample of a study of blood T cell repertoires in COVID-19. TCRdb's copy holds only in-frame clones and misses some; the assay was immunoSEQ multiplex PCR. This table holds approximately 130,000 clones, roughly 71% found once. The source material was peripheral blood. The source is a man of 80 years or more with acute or convalescent COVID-19. The CDR3 runs from the conserved cysteine through the conserved F or W. A D gene is named only where the DNA matches it firmly. Size tells how often a clone was seen (once, few, many) or the class of an expanded clone, and some rows leave it out.

v_call	d_call	j_call	clone_size	cdr3_nt	cdr3_aa
TRBV2	TRBD1	TRBJ1-5	.	TGTGCCAGCAGGGGGGGGACAGGGACGTGGCAGCCCCAGCATTTT	CASRGGTGTWQPQHF
TRBV30	.	TRBJ1-1	.	TGTGCCTGGAGTCGTACACCGAACACTGAAGCTTTCTTT	CAWSRTPNTEAFF
TRBV2	TRBD1	TRBJ2-1	.	TGTGCCAGCAGCGTAACAGGGGATGAGCAGTTCTTC	CASSVTGDEQFF
TRBV2	TRBD1	TRBJ2-1	.	TGTGCCAGCAGTCCTTCCCGGACAGGGTACTACAATGAGCAGTTCTTC	CASSPSRTGYYNEQFF
TRBV19	.	TRBJ2-1	.	TGTGCCAGTAGTATGGGGGTGGCGGGGGCCGCTAAGTATGAGCAGTTCTTC	CASSMGVAGAAKYEQFF
TRBV5-4	.	TRBJ1-3	once	TGTGCCAGCAGCTCTAGGACAGACTTCTCTGGAAACACCATATATTTT	CASSSRTDFSGNTIYF
TRBV24-1	.	TRBJ2-3	.	TGTGCCACCAGTGACCTACAGATCCGGACAGTTTGCGATACGCAGTATTTT	CATSDLQIRTVCDTQYF
TRBV6-2/TRBV6-3	TRBD1	TRBJ1-6	.	TGTGCCAGCAGTTACCGAGGGGACAGCACTAATTCACCCCTCCACTTT	CASSYRGDSTNSPLHF
TRBV24-1	TRBD1	TRBJ2-2	.	TGTGCCACCAGTCAGGGAGGACAGGGAAAGGGCACCGGGGAGCTGTTTTTT	CATSQGGQGKGTGELFF
TRBV19	.	TRBJ1-2	.	TGTGCCAGTAGTTTTCTTCCAAGGACGGGGAGTGGCTACACCTTC	CASSFLPRTGSGYTF
TRBV19	TRBD1	TRBJ2-2	.	TGTGCCAGTAGAACTCGGGACAGGGGTCTCACCGGGGAGCTGTTTTTT	CASRTRDRGLTGELFF
TRBV6-5	TRBD2	TRBJ2-1	once	TGTGCCAGCAGTTACACGCCGGGAGGCTACAATGAGCAGTTCTTC	CASSYTPGGYNEQFF
TRBV5-4	.	TRBJ2-5	.	TGTGCCAGCAGCTCTGGACAGCCTAGGAGCGAGACCCAGTACTTC	CASSSGQPRSETQYF
TRBV28	TRBD1	TRBJ1-2	.	TGTGCCAGCAGTTTCCCCCCTCGGCTCGGGACAGGGGGCGGTAACTATGGCTACACCTTC	CASSFPPRLGTGGGNYGYTF
TRBV15	.	TRBJ1-1	.	TGTGCCACCAGCAGAGATCGTCTAGGAACTGAAGCTTTCTTT	CATSRDRLGTEAFF
TRBV5-6	.	TRBJ1-6	.	TGTGCCAGCAGCTTTCTCAGGGGCACTTCACCCCTCCACTTT	CASSFLRGTSPLHF
TRBV5-1	TRBD1	TRBJ1-2	.	TGCGCCAGCAGCTTGAACCCGACAGGGTTAGGCTACACCTTC	CASSLNPTGLGYTF
TRBV7-7	TRBD1	TRBJ2-2	.	TGTGCTAGCAGACCGGGACAGAATTTCGGGGAGCTGTTTTTT	CASRPGQNFGELFF
TRBV3-1/TRBV3-2	TRBD2	TRBJ2-2	once	TGTGCCAGCAGCCAACGGGGGGGAAGCACCGGGGAGCTGTTTTTT	CASSQRGGSTGELFF
TRBV3-1/TRBV3-2	.	TRBJ2-7	.	TGTGCCAGCAGCCAAGAGGAGGCAGGGGGGATTGACGAGCAGTACTTC	CASSQEEAGGIDEQYF
TRBV28	.	TRBJ1-3	once	TGTGCCAGCAGTTTAACATCGCCAAACACCATATATTTT	CASSLTSPNTIYF
TRBV10-3	.	TRBJ1-2	.	TGTGCCAGCCGACAGGACCAAAACTATGGCTACACCTTC	CASRQDQNYGYTF
TRBV7-3	TRBD2	TRBJ2-3	few	TGTGCCAGCACAACTAGCGGGGGGTCCTCCCAGGCGCAGTATTTT	CASTTSGGSSQAQYF
TRBV2	TRBD1	TRBJ1-4	.	TGTGCCAGCAGCGTGGGGACAGGGGGCAGTGAAAAACTGTTTTTT	CASSVGTGGSEKLFF
TRBV30	TRBD1	TRBJ2-5	.	TGTGCCTGGAGTGTAAAGTCAGGGGGCAAGACCCAGTACTTC	CAWSVKSGGKTQYF
TRBV7-2	.	TRBJ2-2	many	TGTGCCAGCAGCTTAGAAGTGGGGCAAGCCGGGGAGCTGTTTTTT	CASSLEVGQAGELFF
TRBV10-3	.	TRBJ1-1	once	TGTGCCATCAGTGCAACAGGTGACCTCACTGAAGCTTTCTTT	CAISATGDLTEAFF
TRBV6-1	TRBD1	TRBJ1-5	.	TGTGCCAGCAGTGTGGAGACAGGGTATAGCAATCAGCCCCAGCATTTT	CASSVETGYSNQPQHF
TRBV10-3	.	TRBJ1-1	.	TGTGCCACCCAGGGTTCGACTGAAGCTTTCTTT	CATQGSTEAFF
TRBV9	TRBD1	TRBJ2-2	.	TGTGCCAGCAGCACCCGACAGGGGGCGTCCGGGGAGCTGTTTTTT	CASSTRQGASGELFF
TRBV6-1	TRBD1	TRBJ1-1	.	TGTGCCAGCAGTGAAAGGGACAGGAACACTGAAGCTTTCTTT	CASSERDRNTEAFF
TRBV5-1	.	TRBJ1-5	few	TGCGCCAGCAGCTTGGGAGGTGATCAGCCCCAGCATTTT	CASSLGGDQPQHF
TRBV6-1	.	TRBJ1-5	few	TGTGCCAGCAGTGAAAATCCCGGGTATAGCAATCAGCCCCAGCATTTT	CASSENPGYSNQPQHF
TRBV11-2	.	TRBJ1-2	.	TGTGCCAGCAGCTTAGTCCCAGGGCTCTGGGGCTACACCTTC	CASSLVPGLWGYTF
TRBV30	.	TRBJ2-7	.	TGTGCCTGGAGTGTCGGTTGGGTAGGAGGGACCAACTACGAGCAGTACTTC	CAWSVGWVGGTNYEQYF
TRBV2	TRBD1	TRBJ1-5	once	TGTGCCAGCAGTTATGACAGGGGCAATCAGCCCCAGCATTTT	CASSYDRGNQPQHF
TRBV19	TRBD1	TRBJ2-5	.	TGTGCCAGTAGTATATGGACAGGGAGCATGGCGGAGACCCAGTACTTC	CASSIWTGSMAETQYF
TRBV4-2	TRBD2	TRBJ2-3	.	TGTGCCAGCAGCCAAGTCCCTGCGGGGGGCACAGATACGCAGTATTTT	CASSQVPAGGTDTQYF
TRBV29-1	.	TRBJ2-1	once	TGCAGCGTTGATCGTCTTCAGAATGAGCAGTTCTTC	CSVDRLQNEQFF
TRBV10-3	.	TRBJ2-3	once	TGTGCCATCAGTGCGGGGGTGGTTACAGATACGCAGTATTTT	CAISAGVVTDTQYF
TRBV29-1	.	TRBJ1-2	few	TGCAGCGTTGATTCTCCGAACTATGGCTACACCTTC	CSVDSPNYGYTF
TRBV5-4	TRBD1	TRBJ1-1	.	TGTGCCAGCAGCTTGGGAGGGACAGTAAGAACAACTGAAGCTTTCTTT	CASSLGGTVRTTEAFF
TRBV19	.	TRBJ2-7	once	TGTGCCAGTAGTTCCCATCCGGGACTCGTACGGTACGAGCAGTACTTC	CASSSHPGLVRYEQYF
TRBV7-9	.	TRBJ2-1	.	TGTGCCAGCAGCTTAGAGGTGCAGTCCCAGGGCTCCTACAATGAGCAGTTCTTC	CASSLEVQSQGSYNEQFF
TRBV11-2	TRBD1	TRBJ1-1	.	TGTGCCAGCAGCACAGGGGGGTACACTGAAGCTTTCTTT	CASSTGGYTEAFF
TRBV18	.	TRBJ1-6	once	TGTGCCAGCTCACCGCAGGGCGGTGGGAATGTTGGGGTGGTTTCACCCCTCCACTTT	CASSPQGGGNVGVVSPLHF
TRBV11-2	.	TRBJ2-7	few	TGTGCCAGCAGCCCAGGTGGGAGCTCCTACGAGCAGTACTTC	CASSPGGSSYEQYF
TRBV19	TRBD1	TRBJ1-2	.	TGTGCCATCCCCAGAGGGGGCAACTATGGCTACACCTTC	CAIPRGGNYGYTF
TRBV19	.	TRBJ1-5	.	TGTGCCAGTGTTCAGGGGTCGCGCAATCAGCCCCAGCATTTT	CASVQGSRNQPQHF
TRBV5-6	.	TRBJ2-7	.	TGTGCCAGCAGCCGAACCCTACAGGGTAAGCTAACCTACGAGCAGTACTTC	CASSRTLQGKLTYEQYF
TRBV5-1	TRBD1	TRBJ1-1	.	TGCGCCAGCAGCACGACAGGGCTAAACACTGAAGCTTTCTTT	CASSTTGLNTEAFF
TRBV4-1	.	TRBJ1-3	.	TGCGCCAGCAGCCAAGAAGTTAGTATGGCAGACTACTCTGGAAACACCATATATTTT	CASSQEVSMADYSGNTIYF
TRBV13	.	TRBJ2-3	.	TGTGCCAGCACCCGAGGCGGGGATACGCAGTATTTT	CASTRGGDTQYF
TRBV5-1	TRBD1	TRBJ1-1	.	TGCGCCAGCAGCTTACAACAGGGGGCGACTGAAGCTTTCTTT	CASSLQQGATEAFF
TRBV7-2	TRBD2	TRBJ2-7	.	TGTGCCAGCAGCTCTACTAGCGGGGCCAACTTGGAGCAGTACTTC	CASSSTSGANLEQYF
TRBV6-2/TRBV6-3	TRBD1	TRBJ1-1	.	TGTGCCAGCACCCCAGGGGGCGAGTACACTGAAGCTTTCTTT	CASTPGGEYTEAFF
TRBV5-1	TRBD1	TRBJ1-4	.	TGCGCCAGCAGAAGACAGGGGGCGACTAATGAAAAACTGTTTTTT	CASRRQGATNEKLFF